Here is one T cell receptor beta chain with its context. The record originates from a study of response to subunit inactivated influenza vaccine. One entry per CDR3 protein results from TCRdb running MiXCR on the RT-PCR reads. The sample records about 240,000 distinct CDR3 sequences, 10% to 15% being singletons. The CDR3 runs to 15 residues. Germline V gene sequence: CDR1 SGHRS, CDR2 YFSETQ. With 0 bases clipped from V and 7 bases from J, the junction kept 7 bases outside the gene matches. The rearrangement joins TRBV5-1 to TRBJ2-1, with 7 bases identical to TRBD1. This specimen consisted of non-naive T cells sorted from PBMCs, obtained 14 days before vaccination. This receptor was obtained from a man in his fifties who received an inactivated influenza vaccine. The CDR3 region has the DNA TGCGCCAGCAGCTTGGAGAAGGGGGCCTCAAATGAGCAGTTCTTC. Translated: CASSLEKGASNEQFF. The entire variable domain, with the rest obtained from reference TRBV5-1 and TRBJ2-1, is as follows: KAGVTQTPRYLIKTRGQQVTLSCSPISGHRSVSWYQQTPGQGLQFLFEYFSETQRNKGNFPGRFSGRQFSNSRSEMNVSTLELGDSALYLCASSLEKGASNEQFFGPGTRLTVL.